A single sample gave rise to the 8 T cell receptor beta chains below, sequenced in a study of blood T cells in healthy people across ages. With a J-beta primer mix and a sample-barcoded 5' primer, a second PCR ran about 6 to 11 cycles. A single record per CDR3 protein comes from TCRdb applying MiXCR to the 5' RACE reads. Seen here are about 580,000 distinct CDR3 sequences, 40% to 55% observed once, and the top ten hold about 26%. The sequenced material came from blood. Every receptor here comes from a man older than 75 in good health.

The V gene is TRBV7-2, the J gene TRBJ2-1, with 14 bases that match TRBD2. The J call may be mistaken, given a closer DNA end match to TRBJ2-7. CDR1 and CDR2 from the germline V gene are SGHTA and FQGNSA. The CDR3 is 20 residues long. CDR3 coding DNA: TGTGCCAGCAGCAGAGGACTAGCGGGAGGCTCCGTGGTGTCCTACAATGAGCAGTACTTC. This encodes CASSRGLAGGSVVSYNEQYF.

This clonotype was detected many times. The J gene is TRBJ2-7, the V gene TRBV6-2 or TRBV6-3; 10 positions match TRBD2. CDR1 is MNHEY, CDR2 SVGEGT, per germline. The CDR3 totals 14 residues. Unmatched junction bases numbered 2, after V lost 2 bases and J lost 4 bases. CDR3 DNA sequence: TGTGCCAGCAGTTACGTAGCGGGAGGATACGAGCAGTACTTC. Translated, it gives CASSYVAGGYEQYF.

This clonotype has at least ten counts. The chain links TRBV7-2 to TRBJ2-4; perhaps TRBD2 as D (5 bases). V dropped 3 bases and J dropped 1 base, with 7 bases sitting between them. This CDR3 has 14 residues. Germline values: CDR1 SGHTA, CDR2 FQGNSA. As DNA, the CDR3 is TGTGCCAGCAGCTTCGGCGGGGCCAAAAACATTCAGTACTTC. Encoded protein: CASSFGGAKNIQYF. Drawing the rest from reference TRBV7-2 and TRBJ2-4, the complete variable domain is GAGVSQSPSNKVTEKGKDVELRCDPISGHTALYWYRQSLGQGLEFLIYFQGNSAPDKSGLPSDRFSAERTGGSVSTLTIQRTQQEDSAVYLCASSFGGAKNIQYFGAGTRLSVL.

This clonotype was counted ten times or more. This rearrangement joins TRBV6-6 to TRBJ2-1, with TRBD2 matching 7 bases. Germline V gene data show CDR1 as MNHNY and CDR2 as SVGAGI (reference sequence). This CDR3 is built from 13 residues. Trimming cost V 10 bases and J 5 bases; bases outside gene matches: 8. The DNA of the CDR3 is TGTGCCAACAAGCGGGATAACAACAATGAGCAGTTCTTC. Amino acids: CANKRDNNNEQFF.

This rearrangement joins TRBV7-8 to TRBJ2-4; 9 bases map to TRBD1. Matching the DNA end better, TRBJ2-7 makes the J call doubtful. Per the germline V gene, CDR1 is SGHVS and CDR2 is FQNEAQ. The CDR3 length is 14 residues. DNA of the CDR3: TGTGCCAGCAGAAACGGACAGGGGACCTACGAGCAGTACTTC. Protein sequence: CASRNGQGTYEQYF.

This clonotype appeared many times. At one boundary the junction diverges from the germline segment, which might be a read error. The chain recombines TRBV5-1 with TRBJ2-1; 10 bases align to TRBD2. This CDR3 has 15 residues. CDR1 is SGHRS and CDR2 is YFSETQ in the germline V gene. The CDR3 region has the DNA TGTGCCAGCAGCTCCACTAGCGGGACCTACAATGAGCAGTTCTTC. The encoded protein is CASSSTSGTYNEQFF.

This clonotype has a single count. The rearrangement uses TRBV7-2 and TRBJ2-4, with a tentative D call TRBD2 (5 bases). The J call may be mistaken, given a closer DNA end match to TRBJ2-7. CDR1 is SGHTA and CDR2 is FQGNSA in the germline V gene. This CDR3 is 15 amino acids long. The DNA for the CDR3 is TGTGCCAGCAGCTCCCCGACTACACAACCCTACGAGCAGTACTTC. This gives the protein CASSSPTTQPYEQYF.

The chain recombines TRBV4-3 with TRBJ2-3; TRBD2 agrees at 9 bases. V was pared by 0 bases and J by 2 bases, with 9 bases of the junction left unmatched. Germline-derived CDR1 and CDR2 are LGHNA and YSLEER. The CDR3 loop spans 18 amino acids. The CDR3: CASSQDENSGGHTDTQYF. The CDR3 DNA reads as TGCGCCAGCAGCCAAGATGAAAATAGCGGGGGCCACACAGATACGCAGTATTTT.